The 13 T cell receptor beta chains in this list originate from one sample, sequenced in a study of shared clonotypes between healthy human individuals. Method: immunoSEQ multiplex PCR; TCRdb's copy keeps in-frame clones and lacks some. The table includes 2 million to 2.5 million clones, 95% detected once. The sequencing input was naive CD4+ T cells sorted from blood. Subset noted: CD45RA+ positively selected. These receptors originate from a young man in good health.

This clone was detected once. The chain carries TRBV5-6 and TRBJ2-2, with D perhaps TRBD1 or TRBD2 (5 bases each). The CDR3 loop spans 17 amino acids. V gave up 4 bases and J gave up 4 bases, with 20 bases separating them. Per the germline V gene, CDR1 is SGHDT and CDR2 is YYEEEE. The CDR3 is CASSKTGQPRGTGELFF. Here the CDR3 DNA reads TGTGCCAGCAGCAAAACGGGGCAGCCCCGGGGCACCGGGGAGCTGTTTTTT.

The chain has TRBV12-5 and TRBJ2-5; 14 nucleotides agree with TRBD2. The V segment lost 6 bases and the J segment 4 bases; nucleotides outside the gene matches: 10. The CDR3 is made up of 17 amino acids. Germline assignment: CDR1 LGHNT and CDR2 FRNRAP. DNA for the CDR3: TGTGCTAGTGGCCAAAGACTAGCGGGAGGGCCCCGAGAGACCCAGTACTTC. Amino acids: CASGQRLAGGPRETQYF. Full variable domain (remainder filled in from reference TRBV12-5 and TRBJ2-5): DARVTQTPRHKVTEMGQEVTMRCQPILGHNTVFWYRQTMMQGLELLAYFRNRAPLDDSGMPKDRFSAEMPDATLATLKIQPSEPRDSAVYFCASGQRLAGGPRETQYFGPGTRLLVL.

The chain joins TRBV5-1 to TRBJ2-5; 11 bases agree with TRBD1. Germline V gene sequence: CDR1 SGHRS, CDR2 YFSETQ. CDR3 size: 15 residues. J lost 8 bases, V lost 0 bases, and 6 bases had no gene match. The CDR3 here is CASSLVGGQGETQYF. In nucleotides, the CDR3 is TGCGCCAGCAGCTTGGTAGGGGGACAGGGGGAAACCCAGTACTTC. The full variable domain, rest sourced from reference TRBV5-1 and TRBJ2-5, is KAGVTQTPRYLIKTRGQQVTLSCSPISGHRSVSWYQQTPGQGLQFLFEYFSETQRNKGNFPGRFSGRQFSNSRSEMNVSTLELGDSALYLCASSLVGGQGETQYFGPGTRLLVL.

This chain links TRBV19 with TRBJ2-7; the D call may be TRBD1 or TRBD2 (5 bases each). Germline lookup yields CDR1 LNHDA and CDR2 SQIVND (reference sequence). The CDR3 is made up of 10 amino acids. Here the CDR3 DNA reads TGTGCGGGACCCGACTACGAGCAGTACTTC. It translates to CAGPDYEQYF.

The table lists this clone with a count of one. The genes are TRBV5-8 and TRBJ1-6; maybe TRBD1 (6 bases). The CDR3 is made up of 16 amino acids. From germline, CDR1 is SGHTS and CDR2 YDEGEE. Trimming shortened V by 3 bases and J by 0 bases, and 10 bases separated the two germline ends. The chain's CDR3 is CASSYRESSYNSPLHF. The CDR3 region has the DNA TGTGCCAGCAGCTACAGGGAGAGCTCCTATAATTCACCCCTCCACTTT.

Worth noting for this clone: A much larger clonotype is one base distant, so this may be a read error. This CDR3 is also generated by other DNA sequences in the sample. This sequence joins TRBV6-6 and TRBJ2-3; D is unresolved. Per germline, CDR1 MNHNY and CDR2 SVGAGI (reference sequence). The length of the CDR3 is 11 residues. Trimming removed 6 bases from V and 2 bases from J, with 3 bases in between. The CDR3, as DNA: TGTGCCAGCAGGACCACAGATACGCAGTATTTT. It is translated as CASRTTDTQYF.

This chain joins TRBV19 and TRBJ2-7; no definite D call. This CDR3 is built from 13 residues. The germline CDR1 and CDR2 sequences are LNHDA and SQIVND (reference sequence). Trimming took 4 bases from V and 3 from J, leaving 10 bases between them. The CDR3, as DNA: TGTGCCAGTAGTACCGGACGGATCTACGAGCAGTACTTC. It codes for CASSTGRIYEQYF. The whole variable domain, filled in from reference TRBV19 and TRBJ2-7, reads DGGITQSPKYLFRKEGQNVTLSCEQNLNHDAMYWYRQDPGQGLRLIYYSQIVNDFQKGDIAEGYSVSREKKESFPLTVTSAQKNPTAFYLCASSTGRIYEQYFGPGTRLTVT.

This clone was counted a single time. This sequence joins TRBV19 and TRBJ2-2; maybe TRBD2 (6 bases). CDR1 is LNHDA, CDR2 SQIVND, per germline (reference sequence). V was shortened by 5 bases and J by 4 bases, with 14 bases between the two germline ends. The CDR3 is made up of 15 amino acids. The CDR3 is CASSSTGGVTGELFF. CDR3 DNA sequence: TGTGCCAGTAGTTCCACCGGGGGTGTCACCGGGGAGCTGTTTTTT.

The chain carries TRBV6-1 and TRBJ1-1; D perhaps matches TRBD1 (5 bases). V lost 6 bases, J lost 3 bases, and 8 bases lay in between. This CDR3 is 12 amino acids long. CDR1 and CDR2 from the germline V gene are MNHNS and SASEGT. The CDR3 region is CASRKGDTEAFF. The CDR3 DNA reads as TGTGCCAGCAGGAAAGGGGACACTGAAGCTTTCTTT.

The chain has TRBV4-1 and TRBJ2-4, with 9 bases fitting TRBD2. CDR3 size: 18 residues. Germline lookup yields CDR1 MGHRA and CDR2 YSYEKL. With V trimmed by 0 bases and J by 1 base, 7 bases remained unmatched. The CDR3 region is CASSQEGARGGAKNIQYF. CDR3 DNA: TGCGCCAGCAGCCAAGAGGGCGCGCGGGGGGGCGCCAAAAACATTCAGTACTTC.

Only one count was recorded for this clone. This chain connects TRBV5-1 to TRBJ1-6; a weak D match, TRBD1 (6 bases). Trimming cost V 1 base and J 7 bases, with 12 bases left between them. The CDR3 runs 15 residues. The germline V gene has CDR1 SGHRS and CDR2 YFSETQ. The CDR3 here is CASSLNTGWNSPLHF. CDR3 nucleotide sequence: TGCGCCAGCAGCTTGAATACAGGGTGGAATTCACCCCTCCACTTT.

This clone was recorded only once. Additional DNA sequences in this sample encode the identical CDR3. The V call is TRBV11-2, the J call TRBJ2-5, with D possibly TRBD2 on 5 matching bases. The CDR3 has 14 residues. The germline V gene encodes CDR1 SGHAT and CDR2 FQNNGV. The germline V and J ends were trimmed by 1 base and 2 bases, with 8 bases remaining between them. For the CDR3, the DNA is TGTGCCAGCAGCTTAGGTTCGGGGCAAGAGACCCAGTACTTC. Amino acid sequence: CASSLGSGQETQYF.

The chain employs TRBV5-1 and TRBJ2-5; D is perhaps TRBD2 (5 bases). The CDR3 is 15 residues long. V lost 5 bases to trimming and J lost 0 bases, with 14 bases between them. Germline CDR1 is SGHRS and CDR2 is YFSETQ. In nucleotides, the CDR3 is TGCGCCAGCAGTAGTAGAGGCGGGTACCAAGAGACCCAGTACTTC. This encodes CASSSRGGYQETQYF.